This paragraph reports one TCR beta chain. Its antigen is currently unknown. Template switching, a step in the protocol, added a universal primer site, and cDNA carried unique molecular identifiers. TCRdb reanalysed the 5' RACE reads using MiXCR and keeps one entry per CDR3 protein. The sample has approximately 1.8 million distinct CDR3 sequences, 32% seen once. The sample is drawn from a study of identical twins. Findings and caveats of the study: Beta clonotypes that were abundant in cord blood contained fewer insertions, a pattern absent from memory repertoires.

This CDR3 spans 11 amino acids. The germline V and J ends were trimmed by 6 bases and 13 bases, with 13 bases remaining between them. In germline, CDR1 is SNHLY, CDR2 FYNNEI. The sequencing sample was made of cord blood. The chain uses TRBV2 and TRBJ2-4, with D possibly TRBD2 on 5 matching bases. The source is a newborn girl in good health. The CDR3 bases are TGTGCCAGCAGGTATTCCGGGGAGCAGTACTTC. Protein: CASRYSGEQYF.